What follows are 4 T cell receptor beta chains derived from one specimen sequenced in a study of blood T cells in healthy people across ages. Sample-barcoded 5' priming and a J-beta primer mix drove a second PCR of about 7 to 12 cycles. TCRdb ran MiXCR on the 5' RACE reads and lists one entry per CDR3 protein. The data show over a million distinct CDR3 sequences, approximately 39% seen once. What was sequenced was blood. Every receptor here comes from a woman under 30 in good health.

In its sample, this clonotype was seen a few times. The V call is TRBV6-1, the J call TRBJ2-5; D not certain. Germline assignment: CDR1 MNHNS and CDR2 SASEGT. CDR3 size: 12 residues. Trimming shortened V by 5 bases and J by 3 bases, and 7 bases separated the two germline ends. This chain's CDR3 is CASSHMEETQYF. DNA of the CDR3: TGTGCCAGCAGTCACATGGAAGAGACCCAGTACTTC.

The rearrangement links TRBV27 to TRBJ2-5; no reliable D call. V was clipped by 5 bases and J by 4 bases, with 11 bases between them. Germline V gene sequence: CDR1 MNHEY, CDR2 SMNVEV (reference sequence). The CDR3 totals 13 residues. The CDR3 loop reads CASSPTVRETQYF. The CDR3 region has the DNA TGTGCCAGCAGTCCCACTGTCCGAGAGACCCAGTACTTC.

This clonotype was counted at least ten times. The chain couples TRBV4-1 to TRBJ2-1; no reliable D call. Germline CDR1 is MGHRA and CDR2 is YSYEKL. This CDR3 comprises 14 residues. V lost 1 base to trimming and J lost 4 bases, with 8 bases between them. CDR3: CASSQGDEYNEQFF. DNA for the CDR3: TGCGCCAGCAGCCAAGGAGACGAGTACAATGAGCAGTTCTTC.

About this clonotype itself: Relative to the germline gene, one junction end is altered; a read error may explain this. This rearrangement joins TRBV4-3 to TRBJ2-7, with D possibly matching TRBD1 (5 bases). Germline V gene sequence: CDR1 LGHNA, CDR2 YSLEER. The CDR3 totals 14 residues. CDR3 loop: CASNQQSGFYEQYF. CDR3 DNA sequence: TGCGCCAGCAACCAACAATCAGGGTTTTACGAGCAGTACTTC.